This section outlines one TCR beta chain sequence together with its context. The antigen remains unidentified. A multiplex PCR was run with 60 Vbeta primers and 13 Jbeta primers. Profiling relied on immunoSEQ multiplex PCR, and the TCRdb table lists in-frame clones only, not all of them. The table includes about 200,000 clones, roughly 90% detected once. The data belong to a study of cytomegalovirus exposure and HLA in healthy donors. Study-wide results and caveats: Information on immune exposure was restricted to one variable (CMV serostatus). It was taken for granted in presence/absence analyses that sequencing depth across donors was roughly uniform.

Losses at the gene ends were 10 bases for V and 5 bases for J; bases not matched to a gene: 17. CDR1 and CDR2 (germline): MGHRA, YSYEKL. This CDR3 is 16 amino acids long. Sequencing was performed on PBMCs. The sequence was obtained from a boy aged 2-15 years in good health and CMV-seronegative. This chain joins TRBV4-1 and TRBJ2-3; TRBD2 matches at 8 bases. CDR3 sequence reads: CAKLPQTSVGEDTQYF. The CDR3 coding sequence is TGCGCCAAGCTCCCGCAGACTAGCGTGGGAGAAGATACGCAGTATTTT.